This T cell receptor (beta chain) was identified during a study of blood T cell repertoires in COVID-19. Study details: The United States, Italy and Spain supplied acute and convalescent COVID-19 samples. PBMCs, B-cell-depleted T cells, or T cells provided the cDNA or gDNA that made up the material.

This clone was picked up one time. The J segment lost 8 bases and the V segment lost 6 bases, leaving 5 bases of the junction unmatched. CDR3 length: 12 residues. In the study's own analysis: Researchers report that nucleated cell counts were estimated from reference gene primer amplification. Using immunoSEQ multiplex PCR, the repertoire was profiled, and TCRdb retains in-frame clones only, with some absent. V and J calls plus clone size are reproduced from that table; the DNA served to infer D and trimming. The data contain around 270,000 clones, around nine tenths of them seen just once; the ten biggest clones take up roughly 9.8%.

The sample comprised peripheral blood. The chain uses TRBV12-3 or TRBV12-4 and TRBJ2-7; TRBD1 matches at 9 bases. This clonotype was obtained from a man in his forties who had recovered from COVID-19. In DNA, the CDR3 is TGTGCCAGCAGGCGGACAGGGGAAAAGCAGTACTTC. Amino acid sequence: CASRRTGEKQYF.